The 8 T cell receptor beta chains below come from one sample, sequenced in a study of shared clonotypes between healthy human individuals. Sequencing used immunoSEQ multiplex PCR; TCRdb keeps in-frame clones, though not all of them. Of about 230,000 clones detected, approximately 70% appear once; the ten largest clones hold more than 9.5%. Sequencing input: memory CD4+ T cells sorted from blood. The subset is: CD45RA-negative fraction. These receptors were taken from a man aged 25 to 45 in good health.

The chain carries TRBV7-2 and TRBJ2-5; TRBD1 is a possible D gene (5 bases). The length of the CDR3 is 17 residues. CDR1 and CDR2 (germline): SGHTA, FQGNSA. V gave up 6 bases and J gave up 1 base, with 21 bases separating them. CDR3 nucleotides: TGTGCCAGCAGTTACCCCGCTGGGGCGCGTTTCCAAGAGACCCAGTACTTC. It specifies CASSYPAGARFQETQYF.

The rearrangement joins TRBV5-1 to TRBJ2-5; D unresolved. V was shortened by 4 bases and J by 4 bases, with 11 bases between the two germline ends. This CDR3 comprises 13 residues. Germline CDR1 reads SGHRS; CDR2 reads YFSETQ. The CDR3 DNA follows: TGCGCCAGCAGCGAGCTAGTAGGAGAGACCCAGTACTTC. It is translated as CASSELVGETQYF. The full variable domain, its missing parts supplied by reference TRBV5-1 and TRBJ2-5, is KAGVTQTPRYLIKTRGQQVTLSCSPISGHRSVSWYQQTPGQGLQFLFEYFSETQRNKGNFPGRFSGRQFSNSRSEMNVSTLELGDSALYLCASSELVGETQYFGPGTRLLVL.

V and J are TRBV9 and TRBJ2-2, with D unresolved. The CDR3 length is 13 residues. Germline CDR1 SGDLS, CDR2 YYNGEE. V lost 2 bases and J lost 1, with 3 bases in between. CDR3 amino acids: CASSVGNTGELFF. The CDR3 DNA sequence: TGTGCCAGCAGCGTGGGGAACACCGGGGAGCTGTTTTTT.

V and J are TRBV28 and TRBJ1-5, with TRBD1 matching 7 bases. The CDR3 has 12 residues. Trimming at V came to 8 bases and at J to 6 bases, leaving 4 bases not matched to a gene. CDR1 is MDHEN, CDR2 SYDVKM, per germline. The CDR3 DNA sequence: TGTGCCAGCCAGGGGGAGATTCAGCCCCAGCATTTT. The encoded protein is CASQGEIQPQHF.

The chain has TRBV10-3 and TRBJ2-1, with 9 bases identical to TRBD2. Germline loops: CDR1 ENHRY, CDR2 SYGVKD. The junction had 3 bases not matched to a gene; V was cut back by 4 bases and J by 2 bases. The CDR3 is made up of 15 amino acids. The CDR3 bases are TGTGCCATCAGTGTTAGCGGGGGTACCTACAATGAGCAGTTCTTC. It is translated as CAISVSGGTYNEQFF.

This chain uses TRBV5-6 with TRBJ2-6; 9 bases fit TRBD1. The germline gives CDR1 SGHDT, CDR2 YYEEEE. CDR3 length: 17 amino acids. J was trimmed by 3 bases and V by 2 bases; bases with no gene match: 6. The CDR3: CASSLWDRAFGANVLTF. The CDR3 DNA follows: TGTGCCAGCAGCTTATGGGACAGGGCTTTTGGGGCCAACGTCCTGACTTTC.

The chain recombines TRBV18 with TRBJ1-4; D unresolved. Looked up from germline, CDR1 is KGHSH and CDR2 is LQKENI. Trimming stripped 5 bases from V and 8 bases from J, with 15 bases between. This CDR3 spans 14 amino acids. As DNA, the CDR3 is TGTGCCAGCTCATTCCGCGGCGACGGGGAAAAACTGTTTTTT. Residues: CASSFRGDGEKLFF. Supplemented by reference TRBV18 and TRBJ1-4, the full variable domain reads NAGVMQNPRHLVRRRGQEARLRCSPMKGHSHVYWYRQLPEEGLKFMVYLQKENIIDESGMPKERFSAEFPKEGPSILRIQQVVRGDSAAYFCASSFRGDGEKLFFGSGTQLSVL.

The chain combines TRBV5-1 with TRBJ2-4, with 14 bases fitting TRBD2. This CDR3 has 16 amino acids. The germline V gene encodes CDR1 SGHRS and CDR2 YFSETQ. J was trimmed by 11 bases and V by 7 bases; bases with no gene match: 14. The CDR3 DNA is TGCGCCAGCCGGGAGGGACTAGCGGGAGCGGTAGGATTTCAGTACTTC. As protein: CASREGLAGAVGFQYF.